The present T cell receptor beta chain was sequenced within a study of shared clonotypes between healthy human individuals. CD45RO negativity and positive selection for CCR7 defined naive CD8 cells, a population that excluded terminally differentiated effector memory CD45RA+ cells. Study results and limitations: Sampling covered nothing but blood. Tissue TCR repertoires likely differ from those found in blood. Among donors, the sharing of clonotypes was expected to be influenced by sequencing depth.

Original analysis: ImmunoSEQ output held junction-only sequences without quality scores, so filtering differed. Assay: immunoSEQ multiplex PCR; the TCRdb copy retains only in-frame clones and omits some. V, J and clone size reflect that table, while D and trimming were determined from the DNA. Of around 2.1 million clones in the sample, about 93% were seen once. On this clone: Its antigen remains unidentified.

V lost 3 bases and J 5 bases, leaving 14 bases between the germline ends. The CDR3 has 15 residues. The germline gives CDR1 MDHEN, CDR2 SYDVKM. The V call is TRBV28, the J call TRBJ1-3, with D hard to call. Sequencing was done on a sample of naive CD8+ T cells from PBMCs. The clonotype originates from a man aged 18 to 35 in good health. Some clones in this sample may be carry-over from other donors' samples. DNA of the CDR3: TGTGCCAGCAGTTTGGGGAAAAGGCGGAGAAACACCATATATTTT. Translation: CASSLGKRRRNTIYF.